The clone carrying this T cell receptor beta chain has a count of ten or more. The data stem from a study of regulatory T cells in long-lasting Graves disease. Time point reported: newly diagnosed GD, antithyroid drugs for less than 3 months. RNA isolated from PBMCs was used to make the TCR library. CDR3 regions were amplified by Arm-PCR using iRepertoire HTBI primers to build TCR beta libraries. TCRdb reprocessed the multiplex PCR reads via MiXCR and lists one record per CDR3 protein. Here the sample spans more than 300,000 distinct CDR3 sequences, about an eighth being singletons. V was clipped by 3 bases and J by 4 bases; unmatched bases: 8. The length of the CDR3 is 14 residues. Germline V lookup: CDR1 SQVTM, CDR2 ANQGSEA. These data were likewise used in another study, on T cells in Graves' hyperthyroidism and ophthalmopathy.

The source of this sequence is a woman between 18 and 29 years old with Graves disease. This material consisted of peripheral blood mononuclear cells (PBMCs), taken at new diagnosis, from a patient treated with antithyroid drugs. The rearrangement joins TRBV29-1 to TRBJ1-1; 7 bases agree with TRBD1. CDR3 region: CSVDSVGGGTEAFF. CDR3 DNA: TGCAGCGTTGATTCGGTAGGGGGCGGCACTGAAGCTTTCTTT.